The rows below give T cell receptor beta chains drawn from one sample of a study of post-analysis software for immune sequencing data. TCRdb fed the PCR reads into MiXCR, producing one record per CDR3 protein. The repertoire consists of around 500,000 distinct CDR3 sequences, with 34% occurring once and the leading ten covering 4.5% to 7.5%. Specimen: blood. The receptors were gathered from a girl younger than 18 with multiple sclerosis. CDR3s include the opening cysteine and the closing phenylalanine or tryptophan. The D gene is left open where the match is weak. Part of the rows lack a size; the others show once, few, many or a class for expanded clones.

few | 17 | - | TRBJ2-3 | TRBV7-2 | CASSFRQSKAVTDTQYF | TGTGCCAGCAGCTTTAGACAGTCGAAGGCCGTCACAGATACGCAGTATTTT
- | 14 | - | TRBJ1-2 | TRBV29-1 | CSQTKVGTNYGYTF | TGCAGCCAAACCAAGGTGGGGACAAACTATGGCTACACCTTC
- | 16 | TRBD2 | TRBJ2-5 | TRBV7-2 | CASTQPGRGVQETQYF | TGTGCCAGCACCCAACCGGGGCGGGGGGTCCAAGAGACCCAGTACTTC
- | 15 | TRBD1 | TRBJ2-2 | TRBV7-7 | CASRPTGVNTGELFF | TGTGCTAGCAGACCCACAGGGGTAAACACCGGGGAGCTGTTTTTT
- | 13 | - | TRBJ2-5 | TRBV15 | CATSPGQQETQYF | TGTGCCACCAGCCCAGGACAGCAAGAGACCCAGTACTTC
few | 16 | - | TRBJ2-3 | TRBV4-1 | CASSETGTPRMDTQYF | TGCGCCAGCAGCGAAACCGGGACTCCAAGGATGGATACGCAGTATTTT
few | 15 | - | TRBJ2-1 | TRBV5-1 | CASSLWGSSYNEQFF | TGCGCCAGCAGCTTGTGGGGAAGCTCCTACAATGAGCAGTTCTTC
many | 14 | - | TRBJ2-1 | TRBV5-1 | CASSLGGSYNEQFF | TGTGCCAGCAGCTTGGGGGGCTCCTACAATGAGCAGTTCTTC
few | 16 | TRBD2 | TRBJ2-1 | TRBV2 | CASTGLAGGPMNEQFF | TGTGCCAGCACCGGACTAGCGGGGGGCCCGATGAATGAGCAGTTCTTC
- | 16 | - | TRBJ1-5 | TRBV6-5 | CASSYSRVGKNQPQHF | TGTGCCAGCAGTTACTCGAGGGTAGGAAAGAATCAGCCCCAGCATTTT
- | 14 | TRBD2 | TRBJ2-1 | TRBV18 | CASSAGTSPNEQFF | TGTGCCAGCTCAGCCGGGACTAGCCCCAATGAGCAGTTCTTC
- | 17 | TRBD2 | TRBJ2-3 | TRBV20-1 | CSALDGLAGGSTDTQYF | TGCAGTGCCCTGGACGGCTTAGCGGGGGGAAGCACAGATACGCAGTATTTT
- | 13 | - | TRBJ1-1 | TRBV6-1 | CASSAGGVTEAFF | TGTGCCAGCAGTGCTGGGGGAGTGACTGAAGCTTTCTTT
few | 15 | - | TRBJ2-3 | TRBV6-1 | CASSGRTDSTDTQYF | TGTGCCAGCAGTGGAAGGACAGATAGCACAGATACGCAGTATTTT
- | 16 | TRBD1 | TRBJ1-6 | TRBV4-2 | CASSREGGTGNSPLHF | TGTGCCAGCAGCCGCGAGGGGGGGACAGGGAATTCACCCCTCCACTTT
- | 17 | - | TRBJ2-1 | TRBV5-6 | CASSLVGLRYSYNEQFF | TGTGCCAGCAGCTTGGTGGGGCTCAGATACTCCTACAATGAGCAGTTCTTC
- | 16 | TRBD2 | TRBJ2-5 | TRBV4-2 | CASSQGSGGRQETQYF | TGTGCCAGCAGCCAAGGGAGCGGGGGCCGCCAAGAGACCCAGTACTTC
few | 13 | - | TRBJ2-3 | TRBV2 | CASRSGEADTQYF | TGTGCCAGCAGGTCAGGGGAGGCGGATACGCAGTATTTT
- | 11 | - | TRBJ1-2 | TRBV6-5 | CASSGRNGYTF | TGTGCCAGCAGTGGACGGAATGGCTACACCTTC
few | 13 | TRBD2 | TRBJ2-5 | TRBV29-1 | CSVDRLGGETQYF | TGCAGCGTTGATCGGTTGGGAGGGGAGACCCAGTACTTC
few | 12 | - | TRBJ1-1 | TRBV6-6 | CASKDNLNEAFF | TGTGCCAGCAAGGACAATTTGAATGAAGCTTTCTTT
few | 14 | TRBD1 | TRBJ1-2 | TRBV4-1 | CAGSPRDRGDGYTF | TGCGCCGGCAGCCCTAGGGACAGGGGTGACGGCTACACCTTC
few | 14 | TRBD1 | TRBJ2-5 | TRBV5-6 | CASSSTGAQETQYF | TGTGCCAGCAGCTCGACAGGGGCACAAGAGACCCAGTACTTC
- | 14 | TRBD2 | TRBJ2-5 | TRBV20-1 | CSAADSGGRETQYF | TGCAGTGCAGCAGATAGCGGGGGTAGGGAGACCCAGTACTTC
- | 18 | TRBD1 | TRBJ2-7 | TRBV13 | CASSLRTNGTGGSYEQYF | TGTGCCAGCAGCTTAAGAACGAACGGGACAGGGGGCTCCTACGAGCAGTACTTC
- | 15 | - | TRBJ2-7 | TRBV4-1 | CASSQVIGTYYEQYF | TGCGCCAGCAGCCAAGTGATAGGGACATACTACGAGCAGTACTTC
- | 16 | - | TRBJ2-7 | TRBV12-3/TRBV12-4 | CASSLVPRLFLYEQYF | TGTGCCAGCAGTTTGGTGCCCCGGTTGTTCCTATACGAGCAGTACTTC
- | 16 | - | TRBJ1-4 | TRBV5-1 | CASSTSTRQRNEKLFF | TGCGCCAGCAGCACAAGTACCCGTCAACGGAATGAAAAACTGTTTTTT
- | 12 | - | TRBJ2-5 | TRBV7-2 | CASKKGGVTQYF | TGTGCCAGCAAGAAGGGGGGGGTGACCCAGTACTTC
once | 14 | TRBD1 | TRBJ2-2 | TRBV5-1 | CASSLRGLGGELFF | TGCGCCAGCAGCTTAAGGGGGCTTGGCGGGGAGCTGTTTTTT
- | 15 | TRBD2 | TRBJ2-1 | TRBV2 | CASSASGSLFNEQFF | TGTGCCAGCAGTGCTAGCGGGAGTCTCTTCAATGAGCAGTTCTTC
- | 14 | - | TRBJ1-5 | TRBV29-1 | CSAGPTNWNQPQHF | TGCAGCGCCGGCCCGACAAATTGGAATCAGCCCCAGCATTTT
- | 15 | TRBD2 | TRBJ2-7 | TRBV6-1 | CVSSLTRGGACEQYF | TGTGTCAGCAGCCTAACGCGGGGAGGGGCCTGCGAGCAGTACTTC
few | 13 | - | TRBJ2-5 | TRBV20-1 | CSAREAPQETQYF | TGCAGTGCTAGAGAAGCCCCACAAGAGACCCAGTACTTC
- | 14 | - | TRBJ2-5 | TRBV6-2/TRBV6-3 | CASTDPWYQETQYF | TGTGCCAGCACCGACCCTTGGTACCAAGAGACCCAGTACTTC
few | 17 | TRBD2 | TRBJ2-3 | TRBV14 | CASSRPKLAGGPDTQYF | TGTGCCAGCAGCCGGCCCAAACTAGCGGGGGGGCCGGATACGCAGTATTTT
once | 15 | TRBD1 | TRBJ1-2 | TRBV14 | CASSHRTGANYGYTF | TGTGCCAGCAGCCACAGGACAGGGGCCAACTATGGCTACACCTTC
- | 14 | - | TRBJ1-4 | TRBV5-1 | CASSSGTVNEKLFF | TGCGCCAGCAGCTCCGGGACCGTGAATGAAAAACTGTTTTTT
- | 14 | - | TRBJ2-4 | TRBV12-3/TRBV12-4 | CATQTGLGKNIQYF | TGTGCCACCCAGACGGGACTGGGCAAAAACATTCAGTACTTC
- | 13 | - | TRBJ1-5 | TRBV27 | CASSLSGVQPQHF | TGTGCCAGCAGTTTGTCAGGGGTCCAGCCCCAGCATTTT
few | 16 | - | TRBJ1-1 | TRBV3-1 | CASSNFADSVNTEAFF | TGTGCCAGCAGCAATTTTGCGGACAGCGTGAACACTGAAGCTTTCTTT
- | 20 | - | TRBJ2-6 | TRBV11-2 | CASSFFQGSFSVSGANVLTF | TGTGCCAGCAGCTTCTTCCAGGGCAGTTTCTCAGTTTCTGGGGCCAACGTCCTGACTTTC
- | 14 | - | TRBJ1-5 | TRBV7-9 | CASSPDWMDRPQHF | TGTGCCAGCAGCCCGGATTGGATGGATCGGCCCCAGCATTTT
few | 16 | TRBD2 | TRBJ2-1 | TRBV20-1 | CSAPTGTSPYYNEQFF | TGCAGTGCCCCGACCGGGACTAGCCCCTACTACAATGAGCAGTTCTTC
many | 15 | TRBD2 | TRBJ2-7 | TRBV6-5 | CASSSPGTSGYEQYF | TGTGCCAGCAGCAGCCCCGGGACTAGCGGCTACGAGCAGTACTTC
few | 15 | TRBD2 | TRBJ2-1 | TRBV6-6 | CASSHVAGKDNEQFF | TGTGCCAGCAGCCACGTAGCGGGAAAAGACAATGAGCAGTTCTTC
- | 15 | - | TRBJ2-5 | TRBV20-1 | CSARDQGQPLETQYF | TGCAGTGCTAGAGATCAGGGCCAGCCCTTGGAGACCCAGTACTTC
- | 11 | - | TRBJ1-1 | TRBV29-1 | CSVLSTREAFF | TGCAGCGTTCTATCGACCAGGGAGGCTTTCTTT
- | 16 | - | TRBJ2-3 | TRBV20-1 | CSARLIGGISTDTQYF | TGCAGTGCTAGACTCATAGGGGGGATTAGCACAGATACGCAGTATTTT
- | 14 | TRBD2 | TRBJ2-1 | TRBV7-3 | CASSIAGGPNEQFF | TGTGCCAGCAGCATAGCGGGGGGGCCCAATGAGCAGTTCTTC
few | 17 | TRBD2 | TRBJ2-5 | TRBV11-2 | CASSPPGLAGGRETQYF | TGTGCCAGCAGCCCCCCTGGACTAGCGGGGGGGCGCGAGACCCAGTACTTC
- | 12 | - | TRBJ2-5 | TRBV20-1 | CSVDGGQETQYF | TGCAGTGTCGATGGCGGCCAAGAGACCCAGTACTTC
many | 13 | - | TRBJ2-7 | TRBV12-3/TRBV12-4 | CASSGGSGYEQYF | TGTGCCAGCAGTGGGGGTTCCGGCTACGAGCAGTACTTC
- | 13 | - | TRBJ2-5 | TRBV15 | CTTRSEGLETQYF | TGTACCACCCGTAGTGAGGGGTTAGAGACCCAGTACTTC
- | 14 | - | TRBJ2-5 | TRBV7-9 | CASSLGRPEETQYF | TGTGCCAGCAGCTTAGGGCGACCAGAAGAGACCCAGTACTTC
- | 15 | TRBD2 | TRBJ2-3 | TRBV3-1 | CASSTYGGSTDTQYF | TGTGCCAGCAGCACCTACGGGGGGAGCACAGATACGCAGTATTTT
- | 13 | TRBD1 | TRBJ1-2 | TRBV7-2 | CASTPKQGYGYTF | TGTGCCAGCACCCCGAAACAGGGGTATGGCTACACCTTC
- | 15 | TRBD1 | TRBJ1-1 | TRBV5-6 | CASSREQGLNTEAFF | TGTGCCAGCAGCAGGGAACAGGGGTTGAACACTGAAGCTTTCTTT
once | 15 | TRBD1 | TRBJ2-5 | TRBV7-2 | CASSFTGGLQETQYF | TGTGCCAGCAGCTTTACAGGGGGCCTTCAAGAGACCCAGTACTTC
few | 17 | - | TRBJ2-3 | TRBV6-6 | CASSYLLAGGPTDTQYF | TGTGCCAGCAGTTACTTATTAGCCGGGGGGCCCACAGATACGCAGTATTTT